A selection of T cell receptor beta chains follows, all from one sample in a study of OX40 agonist ivuxolimab in advanced cancers. Produced via immunoSEQ multiplex PCR; TCRdb's table is partial and in-frame only. The table includes fewer than 35,000 clones, over 60% detected once. The sequencing used CD4+ or CD8+ T cells sorted from blood, collected in a trial of the OX40 agonist ivuxolimab. The origin of the receptors is an adult with an advanced solid tumor such as melanoma, head and neck, liver or kidney cancer. Both conserved end residues are trimmed from each CDR3.

>TRBV27|TRBJ2-5
ASSPGLAGRQETQY
>TRBV6-1|TRBJ2-3
ASSDRRWGTDTQY
>TRBV10-3|TRBJ1-2
AISERDRYGYT
>TRBV19|TRBJ1-2
ASSIPGAHGYT
>TRBV19|TRBJ1-1
ASALRQEAF
>TRBV6-4|TRBJ2-3
ASSLTGGLYPQY
>TRBV2|TRBJ2-7
ASSVLRNYEQY
>TRBV5-1|TRBJ1-3
ASSFEGGNTIY
>TRBV9|TRBJ2-1
ASSSQGFSYNEQF
>TRBV9|TRBJ1-2
ASQRQGMHGYT
>TRBV4-1|TRBJ2-3
ASSHAGGDTQY
>TRBV2|TRBJ2-3
ASSGEGATDTQY
>TRBV9|TRBJ2-5
ASSVAGQRGETQY
>TRBV12-2|TRBJ2-1
ASRLGLWGETYNEQF
>TRBV5-1|TRBJ1-2
ASSKTAGEGGYT
>TRBV28|TRBJ1-2
ASSLPGQGKYGYT
>TRBV28|TRBJ1-5
ASSFRDRNQPQH
>TRBV2|TRBJ2-1
ASSVTSGGAVNEQF
>TRBV6-1|TRBJ1-2
ASSVLNNYGYT
>TRBV18|TRBJ1-2
ASSPTGGGYT
>TRBV29-1|TRBJ1-2
SVVPRGEDGYT
>TRBV5-5|TRBJ1-3
ASSTGGSGNTIY
>TRBV5-1|TRBJ1-1
ASSNQGRTTEAF
>TRBV11-2|TRBJ1-1
VSSRGEVNTEAF
>TRBV2|TRBJ2-4
ASSVLAKNIQY
>TRBV4-1|TRBJ1-5
ASSPGQGLNQPQH
>TRBV11-2|TRBJ2-1
ASSLANNEQF
>TRBV10-1|TRBJ2-1
ASSYYRDRGMSEQF
>TRBV7-2|TRBJ1-2
ASSRDSGQGNYGYT
>TRBV6-1|TRBJ1-1
ASSGTGLTEAF
>TRBV4-1|TRBJ2-5
ASSRVGRGGETQY
>TRBV11-2|TRBJ2-7
ASSLRRGGLNLRAYEQY
>TRBV18|TRBJ2-2
ASSPREGAGELF
>TRBV11-3|TRBJ2-3
ASSLARSKGGTDTQY
>TRBV27|TRBJ1-1
ASSLWANTEAF
>TRBV6-5|TRBJ2-7
ASRGEAEFSYEQY
>TRBV19|TRBJ2-1
ATDTAYYNEQF
>TRBV7-9|TRBJ2-5
ASSSQSSGTGY
>TRBV19|TRBJ1-5
ASSTDGTSSLSPQH
>TRBV30|TRBJ2-2
AWKGLANTGELF
>TRBV7-3|TRBJ1-2
ASSLTGAYGYT